Presented here are 22 T cell receptor beta chains from one specimen sequenced in a study of blood T cell repertoires in COVID-19. Some clones are missing from TCRdb's copy, which holds only in-frame ones; the method was immunoSEQ multiplex PCR. The sample has 200,000 to 250,000 clones; roughly 85% are singletons. The specimen sequenced was peripheral blood. All receptors derive from a man in his forties or fifties with COVID-19, enrolled during active disease.

The rearrangement joins TRBV7-9 to TRBJ2-1; a weak D match, TRBD1 (5 bases). There are 15 residues in the CDR3. Germline V gene data show CDR1 as SEHNR and CDR2 as FQNEAQ (reference sequence). The V end lost 5 bases, the J end lost 7 bases, and 18 bases lay between the germline ends. CDR3 sequence reads: CASSPTGRVVNEQFF. The DNA of the CDR3 is TGTGCCAGCAGCCCTACTGGCAGGGTAGTAAATGAGCAGTTCTTC.

The chain carries TRBV21-1 and TRBJ2-3; the table gives TRBD2 as D, unverified against the DNA. TRBV21-1 is marked as a pseudogene. The CDR3 length is 15 residues. The CDR3 region has the DNA TGTGCCAGCAGCAAAGTGTCCGGTTCCCCAGATACGCAGTATTTT. This gives the protein CASSKVSGSPDTQYF.

The rearrangement joins TRBV19 to TRBJ1-2; TRBD1 agrees at 7 bases. This CDR3 comprises 16 residues. The trim removed 1 base at V and 4 bases at J, leaving 9 bases unmatched. Germline V gives CDR1 LNHDA, CDR2 SQIVND (reference sequence). The CDR3 here is CASSIGGRGLAYGYTF. The CDR3, as DNA: TGTGCCAGTAGTATAGGAGGAAGGGGGCTGGCCTATGGCTACACCTTC.

The rearrangement joins TRBV11-2 to TRBJ2-3, with TRBD1 matching 7 bases. Germline V lookup: CDR1 SGHAT, CDR2 FQNNGV. The trim removed 1 base at V and 1 base at J, leaving 2 bases unmatched. The length of the CDR3 is 15 residues. CDR3 region: CASSLGDRGTDTQYF. Here the CDR3 DNA reads TGTGCCAGCAGCTTAGGAGACAGGGGCACAGATACGCAGTATTTT.

The chain uses TRBV7-9 and TRBJ2-1; TRBD1 aligns across 7 bases. The germline V gene has CDR1 SEHNR and CDR2 FQNEAQ (reference sequence). V shed 0 bases and J 15 bases; nucleotides not matched to a gene: 5. The length of the CDR3 is 12 residues. As DNA, the CDR3 is TGTGCCAGCAGCTTAGCAGGGGGCGCCTCGTTCTTC. It specifies CASSLAGGASFF.

This clone was detected only once. This chain links TRBV15 with TRBJ1-5, with 7 bases aligning to TRBD1. CDR3 length: 15 residues. Germline V gives CDR1 LNHNV, CDR2 YYDKDF (reference sequence). V dropped 7 bases and J dropped 3; count of bases not matched to a gene: 9. CDR3 sequence reads: CATTSDRFANQPQHF. The CDR3, as DNA: TGTGCCACCACCTCGGACAGGTTCGCCAATCAGCCCCAGCATTTT.

The rearrangement links TRBV24-1 to TRBJ1-1, with TRBD1 matching 9 bases. The junction had 6 bases not matched to a gene; V was cut back by 7 bases and J by 4 bases. This CDR3 is built from 14 residues. Germline loops: CDR1 KGHDR, CDR2 SFDVKD. The CDR3 nucleotides are TGTGCCACCAGCCCCGGGACAGGGCGCACTGAAGCTTTCTTT. As protein: CATSPGTGRTEAFF.

The V call is TRBV28, the J call TRBJ1-4, with D perhaps TRBD1 (6 bases). Trimming took 4 bases from V and 7 from J, leaving 13 bases between them. CDR1 is MDHEN and CDR2 is SYDVKM in the germline V gene. There are 14 residues in the CDR3. Here the CDR3 DNA reads TGTGCCAGCAGTTCCCAGGGGTTGGGTGAAAAACTGTTTTTT. Translated: CASSSQGLGEKLFF.

Points on this clone: One end of the junction varies from germline; a read error may be responsible. This chain uses TRBV2 with TRBJ1-2; 7 positions match TRBD1. This CDR3 has 15 residues. CDR1 and CDR2 from the germline V gene are SNHLY and FYNNEI. This CDR3 is CASRDPTGEGYGYTF. CDR3 sequence (DNA): TGTGCCAGCCGTGATCCCACAGGGGAAGGATATGGCTACACCTTC.

The V and J genes are TRBV5-1 and TRBJ2-7, with TRBD1 as a possible D gene (7 bases). CDR1 and CDR2 from the germline V gene are SGHRS and YFSETQ. CDR3 length equals 15 residues. V lost 6 bases and J lost 1, with 17 bases in between. Here the CDR3 DNA reads TGCGCCAGCACCCCTGGGTCAGGGGGGTCCTACGAGCAGTACTTC. This sequence encodes CASTPGSGGSYEQYF.

The rearrangement uses TRBV5-8 and TRBJ1-2; D is undetermined. The V gene lost 3 bases and the J gene lost 7 bases, with 7 bases spanning the gap. The CDR3 length is 11 residues. Looked up from germline, CDR1 is SGHTS and CDR2 is YDEGEE. This chain's CDR3 is CASSYRFGYTF. CDR3 DNA sequence: TGTGCCAGCAGCTATCGGTTTGGCTACACCTTC. Supplemented by reference TRBV5-8 and TRBJ1-2, the full variable domain reads EAGVTQSPTHLIKTRGQQATLRCSPISGHTSVYWYQQALGLGLQFLLWYDEGEERNRGNFPPRFSGRQFPNYSSELNVNALELEDSALYLCASSYRFGYTFGSGTRLTVV.

This chain connects TRBV6-2 or TRBV6-3 to TRBJ1-1; 10 bases are a match to TRBD1. J was trimmed by 1 base and V by 3 bases; bases with no gene match: 8. Germline V CDR1 and CDR2: MNHEY, SVGEGT. The CDR3 length is 17 residues. The DNA for the CDR3 is TGTGCCAGCAGTTATCTTTACGGGACAGGGGCGAACACTGAAGCTTTCTTT. Translation: CASSYLYGTGANTEAFF.

V is TRBV28 and J is TRBJ2-7; D remains ambiguous. Germline CDR1 reads MDHEN; CDR2 reads SYDVKM. The CDR3 runs 14 residues. Trimming took 7 bases from V and 0 from J, leaving 13 bases between them. CDR3 sequence: CASTPRPSSYEQYF. As DNA, the CDR3 is TGTGCCAGCACCCCTAGACCGAGCTCCTACGAGCAGTACTTC.

CDR3 nucleotide sequence: TGTGCCAGCAGTGAGCAGACTACAACTAATGAAAAACTGTTTTTT. Amino acids: CASSEQTTTNEKLFF. The genes are TRBV6-1 and TRBJ1-4; no definite D call. V shed 3 bases and J shed 0 bases, with 8 bases lying between them. The germline CDR1 and CDR2 sequences are MNHNS and SASEGT. This CDR3 contains 15 residues.

V gene TRBV20-1 combines with J gene TRBJ1-2; no definite D call. The germline gives CDR1 DFQATT, CDR2 SNEGSKA (reference sequence). CDR3 length: 11 residues. Deletions cut 6 bases from V and 2 bases from J, with 7 bases between. The CDR3 here is CSATENYGYTF. As DNA, the CDR3 is TGCAGTGCCACAGAGAACTATGGCTACACCTTC.

The V call is TRBV3-1 (or the pseudogene TRBV3-2), the J call TRBJ1-2; D is possibly TRBD1 (5 bases). From germline, CDR1 is LGHDT and CDR2 YNNKEL (reference sequence). The CDR3 loop spans 16 amino acids. V was pared by 0 bases and J by 0 bases, with 11 bases between. The CDR3 nucleotides read TGTGCCAGCAGCCAAGATCTGGGGCAGTCTAACTATGGCTACACCTTC. Translating gives CASSQDLGQSNYGYTF.

This chain connects TRBV18 to TRBJ2-1; 7 bases line up with TRBD1. Unmatched junction bases numbered 10, after V lost 2 bases and J lost 9 bases. Germline V gene data show CDR1 as KGHSH and CDR2 as LQKENI. CDR3 length: 15 amino acids. This CDR3 reads CASSPANRGQGEQFF. The CDR3 DNA reads as TGTGCCAGCTCACCAGCAAACAGGGGTCAAGGTGAGCAGTTCTTC. Full variable domain (rest looked up from reference TRBV18 and TRBJ2-1): NAGVMQNPRHLVRRRGQEARLRCSPMKGHSHVYWYRQLPEEGLKFMVYLQKENIIDESGMPKERFSAEFPKEGPSILRIQQVVRGDSAAYFCASSPANRGQGEQFFGPGTRLTVL.

The genes are TRBV3-1 (or the pseudogene TRBV3-2) and TRBJ1-2; D is unresolved. The ends were cut back, 1 base at V and 0 bases at J, with 12 bases in the middle. Germline V lookup: CDR1 LGHDT, CDR2 YNNKEL (reference sequence). This CDR3 contains 16 residues. In DNA form, the CDR3 reads TGTGCCAGCAGCCAAGGGGCCAACTTAGCTAACTATGGCTACACCTTC. It specifies CASSQGANLANYGYTF.

This clone was seen a handful of times. The genes are TRBV18 and TRBJ1-2; TRBD1 matches at 7 bases. CDR3 size: 16 residues. Trimming took 4 bases from V and 0 from J; bases not matched to a gene: 8. From germline, CDR1 is KGHSH and CDR2 LQKENI. CDR3 sequence: CASSRAGTVANYGYTF. Written as DNA, the CDR3 is TGTGCCAGCTCACGCGCCGGGACAGTAGCTAACTATGGCTACACCTTC.

This chain uses TRBV5-8 with TRBJ1-3; 7 bases agree with TRBD1. CDR3 length: 15 amino acids. Germline CDR1 is SGHTS and CDR2 is YDEGEE. Trimming removed 4 bases from V and 6 bases from J; junction bases left unmatched: 10. Here the CDR3 reads CASSRLGQGENTIYF. The DNA of the CDR3 is TGTGCCAGCAGCCGCTTAGGGCAGGGGGAAAACACCATATATTTT.

In this sample, this clone turned up a few times. The V call is TRBV9, the J call TRBJ2-1; TRBD2 agrees at 10 bases. J was trimmed by 5 bases and V by 0 bases; bases with no gene match: 5. Germline CDR1 is SGDLS and CDR2 is YYNGEE. The CDR3 length is 16 residues. CDR3 nucleotide sequence: TGTGCCAGCAGCGTAGCGGCTAGCGGGGGTAACAATGAGCAGTTCTTC. This translates into CASSVAASGGNNEQFF.

CDR3 nucleotide sequence: TGTGCCAGCAGCTCGGACAGGGGGCGACGCGAGACCCAGTACTTC. Protein sequence: CASSSDRGRRETQYF. The chain uses TRBV7-2 and TRBJ2-5, with 11 nucleotides matching TRBD1. Germline V gene data show CDR1 as SGHTA and CDR2 as FQGNSA. V dropped 4 bases and J dropped 5; count of bases not matched to a gene: 6. This CDR3 region has 15 residues.